Listed below are T cell receptor beta chains from one sample, sequenced in a study of molecular identifiers for immune sequencing clone quantification. Using its own MiXCR run on the PCR reads, TCRdb lists one record per CDR3 protein. The sample includes 68,000 or so distinct CDR3 sequences, around 17% of them seen just once. The specimen was naive CD8+ T cells from blood, with Jurkat cell RNA spiked in. Receptor source: a human donor in good health. Some libraries in this study had Jurkat cell RNA spiked in. Each CDR3 is given without its conserved first and last residue. Size values are once, few and many counts, or a class for expanded clones, and some rows have none.

v_gene: TRBV5-1; j_gene: TRBJ2-3; abundance: many; CDR3aa: ASRSTDTQY
v_gene: TRBV7-2; j_gene: TRBJ2-5; abundance: many; CDR3aa: ASSEGTSQWTQY
v_gene: TRBV2; j_gene: TRBJ1-1; abundance: few; CDR3aa: ASSEMGGYDTEAF
v_gene: TRBV14; j_gene: TRBJ2-3; abundance: many; CDR3aa: ASSPTADTQY
v_gene: TRBV19; j_gene: TRBJ2-1; abundance: NA; CDR3aa: ASSILSGSYSYNEQF
v_gene: TRBV7-9; j_gene: TRBJ2-6; abundance: many; CDR3aa: ASSSPWSGANVLT
v_gene: TRBV4-1; j_gene: TRBJ1-1; abundance: NA; CDR3aa: ASSQGSVDRDREAF
v_gene: TRBV7-9; j_gene: TRBJ2-1; abundance: NA; CDR3aa: ASSWTSGPYNEQF
v_gene: TRBV11-2; j_gene: TRBJ1-1; abundance: many; CDR3aa: ASSLGAGMVTEAF
v_gene: TRBV6-5; j_gene: TRBJ2-7; abundance: many; CDR3aa: ASTPGPSYEQY
v_gene: TRBV6-2/TRBV6-3; j_gene: TRBJ2-5; abundance: NA; CDR3aa: ASSKPEQQETQY
v_gene: TRBV7-9; j_gene: TRBJ2-2; abundance: NA; CDR3aa: ASSEPYGTNTGELF
v_gene: TRBV19; j_gene: TRBJ2-1; abundance: NA; CDR3aa: ASSVGLAGSYNEQF
v_gene: TRBV14; j_gene: TRBJ2-2; abundance: few; CDR3aa: ASSQILASGELF
v_gene: TRBV4-1; j_gene: TRBJ1-4; abundance: few; CDR3aa: ASSQTRSSNEKLF
v_gene: TRBV27; j_gene: TRBJ1-5; abundance: many; CDR3aa: ASSLFSNQPQH
v_gene: TRBV6-6; j_gene: TRBJ2-3; abundance: few; CDR3aa: ASSRAGDPDTQY
v_gene: TRBV27; j_gene: TRBJ2-3; abundance: many; CDR3aa: ASSTRAEADTQY
v_gene: TRBV19; j_gene: TRBJ2-3; abundance: many; CDR3aa: ATVREHRVRGRVTQY
v_gene: TRBV6-5; j_gene: TRBJ1-1; abundance: many; CDR3aa: ASSPGATEAF
v_gene: TRBV6-1; j_gene: TRBJ2-1; abundance: many; CDR3aa: ASSEAARKQF
v_gene: TRBV14; j_gene: TRBJ2-2; abundance: many; CDR3aa: ASSQEWRRTGELF
v_gene: TRBV25-1; j_gene: TRBJ1-2; abundance: many; CDR3aa: ASSTGGGYT
v_gene: TRBV29-1; j_gene: TRBJ2-1; abundance: many; CDR3aa: SVFPTSGIGNEQF